This T cell receptor (beta chain) was identified during a study of T-cell memory formation after mild COVID-19. Study-wide background: In these data, TCR clusters were largely donor specific.

This clonotype has just a few counts. With V trimmed by 7 bases and J by 2 bases, 15 bases remained unmatched. The V gene's germline CDR1 is SGHTA and CDR2 FQGNSA. CDR3 length: 17 residues. A single record per CDR3 protein comes from TCRdb applying MiXCR to the 5' RACE reads. Of around 180,000 distinct CDR3 sequences in the sample, 16% were seen once. The V call is TRBV7-2, the J call TRBJ2-7; TRBD1 matches 9 bases. Material: PBMCs or a T cell subset sorted from them (not recorded which). The origin of this receptor is an adult woman who had mild COVID-19 (a few samples of this study predate the infection). Cell type and time point are not known. CDR3 bases: TGTGCCAGCACCCCGGGACAGGGTACTAATATCGCCTACGAGCAGTACTTC. Translation: CASTPGQGTNIAYEQYF.